A single sample is the source of the 9 T cell receptor beta chains below, sequenced in a study of cytomegalovirus exposure and HLA in healthy donors. Both 60 Vbeta primers and 13 Jbeta primers went into the PCR. Data came from immunoSEQ multiplex PCR; TCRdb stores just in-frame clones and leaves some out. The sample holds hundreds of thousands of clones, around 83% seen once. The specimen sequenced was PBMCs. The receptors stem from a girl aged 5-17 years in good health and CMV-seronegative.

The V and J genes are TRBV5-3 and TRBJ2-1, with a tentative D call TRBD2 (6 bases). TRBV5-3 is classed as an ORF, of uncertain function. The CDR3 consists of 17 residues. The V gene lost 3 bases and the J gene lost 0 bases, with 16 bases spanning the gap. The CDR3 loop reads CARSSLYIAASYNEQFF. The CDR3 DNA reads as TGTGCCAGAAGCTCGTTATATATAGCGGCCTCCTACAATGAGCAGTTCTTC.

This clone was detected only once. A junction end diverges from the germline sequence, so it may reflect a read error. This chain connects TRBV5-1 to TRBJ2-2; the match to TRBD2 covers 11 bases. The CDR3 runs 18 residues. The germline gives CDR1 SGHRS, CDR2 YFSETQ. The CDR3 DNA is TGCGCCAGCAGCTTGGGGCTAGCGGGAGGTGCGAACGCCGGGGAGCTGTTTTTT. Translating it yields CASSLGLAGGANAGELFF.

The genes are TRBV10-2 and TRBJ2-7; TRBD1 agrees at 10 bases. V shed 5 bases and J 7 bases; nucleotides not matched to a gene: 11. The V gene's germline CDR1 is WSHSY and CDR2 SAAADI. The CDR3 contains 15 residues. CDR3 DNA: TGCGCCAGCAGTTATCCGGGACAGGGGAGGGAAGAGCAGTACTTC. Translating gives CASSYPGQGREEQYF.

The V and J genes are TRBV6-5 and TRBJ2-3, with 8 positions matching TRBD2. V lost 6 bases to trimming and J lost 1 base; unmatched junction nucleotides: 6. Germline-derived CDR1 and CDR2 are MNHEY and SVGAGI. CDR3 length: 15 residues. The CDR3 bases are TGTGCCAGCAGACTACTAGCGGTGGGCACAGATACGCAGTATTTT. Its protein product is CASRLLAVGTDTQYF.

The chain carries TRBV5-1 and TRBJ2-1; 7 positions agree with TRBD2. V gave up 2 bases and J gave up 0 bases; unmatched junction bases: 29. The germline V gene has CDR1 SGHRS and CDR2 YFSETQ. The CDR3 has 24 amino acids. The CDR3 here is CASSFDTTSFEGGSWFSSYNEQFF. Here the CDR3 DNA reads TGCGCCAGCAGCTTTGACACAACCTCCTTTGAGGGCGGGAGTTGGTTCAGCTCCTACAATGAGCAGTTCTTC. The variable domain in full, completed from reference TRBV5-1 and TRBJ2-1, reads KAGVTQTPRYLIKTRGQQVTLSCSPISGHRSVSWYQQTPGQGLQFLFEYFSETQRNKGNFPGRFSGRQFSNSRSEMNVSTLELGDSALYLCASSFDTTSFEGGSWFSSYNEQFFGPGTRLTVL.

The chain carries TRBV6-6 and TRBJ2-1, with a tentative D call TRBD1 (6 bases). Germline values: CDR1 MNHNY, CDR2 SVGAGI (reference sequence). V dropped 5 bases and J dropped 2 bases, with 10 bases sitting between them. The CDR3 consists of 14 residues. This CDR3 reads CASSTQGPYNEQFF. The CDR3 DNA reads as TGTGCCAGCAGTACACAGGGCCCCTACAATGAGCAGTTCTTC.

The rearrangement links TRBV9 to TRBJ2-3; weak D call: TRBD2 (6 bases). Germline assignment: CDR1 SGDLS and CDR2 YYNGEE. The CDR3 has 18 amino acids. V was trimmed by 5 bases and J by 3 bases, leaving 25 bases between them. As DNA, the CDR3 is TGTGCCAGCAGAAGGGACTTAGGGGCATCGGGGACTACAGATACGCAGTATTTT. Translated: CASRRDLGASGTTDTQYF.

The V gene is TRBV5-6, the J gene TRBJ2-1, with 8 bases matching TRBD2. The CDR3 runs 16 residues. Germline CDR1 is SGHDT and CDR2 is YYEEEE. V was clipped by 4 bases and J by 8 bases; unmatched bases: 14. Here the CDR3 reads CASSRSRYTGGDEQFF. The CDR3, as DNA: TGTGCCAGCAGCCGTTCCCGATACACGGGGGGGGATGAGCAGTTCTTC. Full variable domain (outside the CDR3, taken from reference TRBV5-6 and TRBJ2-1): DAGVTQSPTHLIKTRGQQVTLRCSPKSGHDTVSWYQQALGQGPQFIFQYYEEEERQRGNFPDRFSGHQFPNYSSELNVNALLLGDSALYLCASSRSRYTGGDEQFFGPGTRLTVL.

The chain joins TRBV7-2 to TRBJ1-1; unclear D gene. The CDR3 loop spans 14 amino acids. CDR1 is SGHTA, CDR2 FQGNSA, per germline. Trimming took 5 bases from V and 5 from J, leaving 15 bases between them. CDR3 nucleotide sequence: TGTGCCAGCAGCGCGGACTATAGAGGGACTGAAGCTTTCTTT. Translated, it gives CASSADYRGTEAFF.